The clone carrying this T cell receptor (beta chain) was observed a handful of times. This sample was included in a study of blood T cells in healthy people across ages. This CDR3 contains 15 residues. From germline, CDR1 is MNHNY and CDR2 SVGAGI (reference sequence). Trimming at V came to 2 bases and at J to 0 bases, leaving 2 bases not matched to a gene. The use of a sample-barcoded 5' primer and a J-beta primer mix characterized a second PCR of roughly 6 to 11 cycles. Every sample returned 2.5 million or more CDR3-containing paired-end reads. TCRdb recomputed calls from the 5' RACE reads with MiXCR, one row per CDR3 protein. The sample includes around 780,000 distinct CDR3 sequences, around a quarter of them seen just once. This sample also belongs to another study, concerning T cells of mothers and their children.

The sample comprised blood. This clonotype originated in a boy aged 5-17 years in good health. The V gene is TRBV6-6, the J gene TRBJ2-5, with 8 bases fitting TRBD1. The DNA for the CDR3 is TGTGCCAGCAGTTACGGACAGGGATACCAAGAGACCCAGTACTTC. Its translation: CASSYGQGYQETQYF.